This TCR beta chain was identified in a study of memory CD4+ T cells and cytomegalovirus serostatus (dated by TCRdb to about 2019). About the investigation overall: The 33 healthy Belgian adults in the cohort included 9 who were CMV seropositive and roughly 25 who were CMV seronegative. To replicate a published TCR-based CMV serostatus classifier, the study sequenced CD4+ memory TCRbeta repertoires from a Belgian cohort whose cytomegalovirus serostatus was known. The study at large found these results: Only CD4+CD45RO+ memory cells were sequenced, unlike the original study, which covered naive and memory CD4+ and CD8+ populations. Of around 160 previously reported CMV-associated TCRbeta sequences, some 67 appeared in the CD4+ memory repertoires, each in one to five individuals. CMV serostatus prediction reached a median bootstrapped AUC of 0.95 with the original framework and approximately 0.92 with a US-trained random forest. The results were interpreted as suggesting that the CMV-associated TCR signature is mostly present in the CD4+ memory repertoire. A median bootstrapped AUC of almost 0.96 with a 95% CI of 0.76-1.00 was achieved on the Belgian cohort by the original-framework classifier.

Genomic DNA was extracted from sorted cells with the Quick-DNA Microprep Kit. Amplification of TCRbeta DNA was done with the immunoSEQ hsTCRbeta kit, following the protocol from the manufacturer. TCRbeta libraries were sequenced on an Illumina MiSeq instrument. The authors' analysis ran thus. Once out-of-frame sequences had been removed, about 2,000,000 distinct TCRbeta sequences were left, which works out to an average of approximately 63,000 per individual. Each individual was scored according to the count of 150 to 200 previously reported CMV-associated TCRbeta sequences and the total productive distinct TCRbeta count. A beta-binomial model was reimplemented in Python, and scikit-learn random forests with default parameters were trained on US cohort data. Classifier performance on the Belgian cohort was summarized as median AUC with percentile confidence intervals over 10,000 bootstrap iterations. As stored in TCRdb, this immuneACCESS dataset retains in-frame rearrangements with V and J assigned. A fraction of the clones does not appear; measured against another copy, unresolved V genes explain less than half of the discrepancy, and the remainder lacks a known reason. V and J calls and clone size are those listed in that table; D and trimming were worked out from the DNA. This sample lists about 31,000 clones; approximately 72% were detected once. The ten largest clones take up about 0.65% of the sample.

Single viable CD3+CD4+CD8-CD45RO+ cells were sorted as memory CD4+ T cells on a FACSAria II. CMV serostatus was determined using a Roche Elecsys assay that detects serum IgG against CMV pp150, pp28, p38 and p52. After thawing, total CD4+ T cells were enriched by positive selection with CD4 magnetic microbeads. Samples originated from another study that specifically interrogated the CD4+ T cell memory repertoire. Following standard operating procedures, peripheral blood mononuclear cells were isolated and cryopreserved, while serum was kept at -80 degrees C. The staining used CD3-PerCP (BW264/56), CD4-APC (RPA-T4), CD45RO-PE (UCHT1) and CD8-Pacific Orange (3B5) antibodies, and Sytox blue was used to exclude non-viable cells. The trim is 4 bases for V and 4 bases for J, with a gap of 17 bases between the germline ends. Spanning cysteine to phenylalanine, the CDR3 consists of 15 amino acids. Only the CDR3 DNA is retained, 45 bases long and in frame from the first base. Based on the germline V gene, the CDR1 and CDR2 sequences are SGHRS and YFSETQ.

Regarding this clone: Its antigen target is currently unknown. No quality values exist for individual bases; no much larger clone is one base distant.

The specimen sequenced was memory CD4+ T cells from blood. The sequence links TRBV5-1 to TRBJ1-1, with no confident D gene call. The TCR sequence derives from an adult in good health and CMV-seronegative. Some clones in this sample may be carry-over from other donors' samples. Here the CDR3 is given as CASSAAEGSGTEAFF. The DNA sequence is TGCGCCAGCAGCGCCGCCGAGGGCTCGGGCACTGAAGCTTTCTTT.